Listed below are T cell receptor beta chains from one sample, sequenced in a study of technical replicates of blood from several donors. TCRdb's table, derived via immunoSEQ multiplex PCR, lists solely in-frame clones and lacks some. Among 79,000 or so clones listed, approximately 96% were seen once. The sequenced material came from T cells isolated from PBMCs. The receptor source for this set is a human donor in good health. The CDR3 runs from the conserved cysteine through the conserved F or W. The D gene is left open where the match is weak. Some rows have no size entry. The others give once, few or many, or a class for an expanded clone.

CDR3nt | CDR3aa | v_gene | d_gene | abundance | j_gene
TGTGCCAGCAGCCGGACAGGGGGCGAAGAGACCCAGTACTTC | CASSRTGGEETQYF | TRBV6-6 | TRBD1 | - | TRBJ2-5
TGTGCCTCATGCCGGCTCCCGGGGGATGAGCAGTTCTTC | CASCRLPGDEQFF | TRBV6-5 | - | - | TRBJ2-1
TGTGCCAGCAGTTCCGGTAGCGGGAGGGCGGGGGAGACCCAGTACTTC | CASSSGSGRAGETQYF | TRBV27 | TRBD2 | - | TRBJ2-5
TGTGCCAGCAGTTCCGGGACAGGGTACTACAATGAGCAGTTCTTC | CASSSGTGYYNEQFF | TRBV2 | TRBD1 | - | TRBJ2-1
TGTGCCTGGATCTTTCAGGGGCGCGACTATGGCTACACCTTC | CAWIFQGRDYGYTF | TRBV30 | - | - | TRBJ1-2
TGCGCCAGCAGCTTGATAGGGGATCTCTTGATTGAAAAACTGTTTTTT | CASSLIGDLLIEKLFF | TRBV5-1 | - | once | TRBJ1-4
TGTGCCTGGGGGGCGGGGACAGGGAACCAAGAGACCCAGTACTTC | CAWGAGTGNQETQYF | TRBV30 | TRBD1 | - | TRBJ2-5
TGTGCCAGTAGTCTCCGGACAGCCCATGGCACTGAAGCTTTCTTT | CASSLRTAHGTEAFF | TRBV19 | - | - | TRBJ1-1
TGCGCCAGCAGCTTATTAGTCCGTCGAGGCTACACCTTC | CASSLLVRRGYTF | TRBV5-1 | - | - | TRBJ1-2
TGTGCCAGCAGTAAACAGGTGGGGTACTACGAGCAGTACTTC | CASSKQVGYYEQYF | TRBV6-5 | - | - | TRBJ2-7
TGTGCCAGCTCACCAGGCCGTTCAGAGACCCAGTACTTC | CASSPGRSETQYF | TRBV18 | - | once | TRBJ2-5
TGCGCCAGCAGCCAAGTGACTAGCGGGGTTTCCTACGAGCAGTACTTC | CASSQVTSGVSYEQYF | TRBV4-1 | TRBD2 | - | TRBJ2-7
TGTGCCAGCAGCCAACAAGGCGGAACCAATCAGCCCCAGCATTTT | CASSQQGGTNQPQHF | TRBV7-2 | - | once | TRBJ1-5